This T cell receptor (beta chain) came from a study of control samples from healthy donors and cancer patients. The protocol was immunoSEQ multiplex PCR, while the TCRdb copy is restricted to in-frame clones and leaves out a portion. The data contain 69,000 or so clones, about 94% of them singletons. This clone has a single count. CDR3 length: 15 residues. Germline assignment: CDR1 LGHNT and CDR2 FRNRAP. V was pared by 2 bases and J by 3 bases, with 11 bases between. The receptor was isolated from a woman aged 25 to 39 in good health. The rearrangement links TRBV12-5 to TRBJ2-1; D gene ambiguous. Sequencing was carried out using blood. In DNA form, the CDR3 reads TGTGCTAGTGGTTTGTCGCCCCCCAACTACAATGAGCAGTTCTTC. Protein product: CASGLSPPNYNEQFF.